The clone carrying this T cell receptor beta chain showed up just once. The data derive from a study of blood T cell repertoires in COVID-19. About the research overall: The United States, Italy and Spain provided the acute and convalescent COVID-19 samples.

The length of the CDR3 is 14 residues. V gave up 6 bases and J gave up 3 bases; unmatched junction bases: 9. In germline, CDR1 is SQVTM, CDR2 ANQGSEA. In the original processing: Using reference gene primer amplification, nucleated cell counts were estimated. Here immunoSEQ multiplex PCR was the method, and the copy in TCRdb shows in-frame clones only, minus some. For V, J and clone size, that table is used; D and trimming come from the DNA. The sample has 250,000 to 350,000 clones, 87% seen once. The TCR originated in a woman aged 45-59 years who had recovered from COVID-19. Source material: peripheral blood. The chain uses TRBV29-1 and TRBJ1-2; TRBD1 matches at 8 bases. The CDR3 protein is CSVTPGTGDYGYTF. In DNA form, the CDR3 reads TGCAGCGTGACACCCGGGACAGGCGACTATGGCTACACCTTC. Supplemented by reference TRBV29-1 and TRBJ1-2, the full variable domain reads SAVISQKPSRDICQRGTSLTIQCQVDSQVTMMFWYRQQPGQSLTLIATANQGSEATYESGFVIDKFPISRPNLTFSTLTVSNMSPEDSSIYLCSVTPGTGDYGYTFGSGTRLTVV.